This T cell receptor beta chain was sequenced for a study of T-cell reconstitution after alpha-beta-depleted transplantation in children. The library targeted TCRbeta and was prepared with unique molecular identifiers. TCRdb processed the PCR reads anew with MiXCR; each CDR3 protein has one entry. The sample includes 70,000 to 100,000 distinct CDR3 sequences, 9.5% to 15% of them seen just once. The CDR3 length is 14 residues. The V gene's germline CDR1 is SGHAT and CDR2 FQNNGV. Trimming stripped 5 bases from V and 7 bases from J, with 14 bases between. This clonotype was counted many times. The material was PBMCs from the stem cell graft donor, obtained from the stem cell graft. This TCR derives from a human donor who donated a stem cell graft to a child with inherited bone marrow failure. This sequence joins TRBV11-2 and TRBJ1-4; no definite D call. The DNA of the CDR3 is TGTGCCAGCAGCGATAAGGGTTCATCTGAAAAACTGTTTTTT. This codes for CASSDKGSSEKLFF.